This T cell receptor (beta chain) emerged from a study of shared clonotypes between healthy human individuals (TCRdb year 2020). About the study as a whole: The cohort comprised two women and a few men aged 18 to 49 years. Leukapheresis yielded between about 0.94 and 9 billion PBMCs per donor. To increase sequencing depth and limit assay-specific biases, different laboratories used diverse techniques to prepare libraries and sequence TCR repertoires. Per donor, three plates each were used for CD4 naive and CD4 memory, two for CD8 naive, and one for CD8 memory. To estimate repertoire size and how much clonotypes are shared between individuals, the study performed deep sequencing of blood TCR repertoires from a few healthy adults. General findings and caveats noted by the study authors: Even with the large sequencing depth, rarefaction of the sorted-subset datasets indicated that sequencing was incomplete. Sampling was limited to blood, and TCR repertoires in tissue likely differ from TCR repertoires in blood. Larger estimated clonotype richness was generally found for naive subsets than for memory subsets. Roughly 5% of naive CD4, around 4% of naive CD8, 2.3% of memory CD4, and about 0.4% of memory CD8 clonotypes were shared across a few donors. The small number of donors limited the genetic and exposure-history diversity represented. Pairwise subsampling indicated that sequencing depth was expected to affect the degree of clonotype sharing among donors. Compared with non-shared clonotypes, the clonotypes found in all four sorted-subset donors had higher generation probabilities.

Using the deep immunoSEQ assay, multiplex PCR amplified TCR CDR3 regions from genomic DNA. Extracted genomic DNA from each cell subset was distributed evenly across all wells of several immunoSEQ 96-well plates, and each plate was treated as a replicate. For sorted subsets, about 200 ng genomic DNA, equal to about 30,000 T cell genomes, was loaded into each replicate PCR. The purified libraries were quantified using a Qubit 3.0 fluorometer, sized with a Bioanalyzer 2100, and then quantified again using the KAPA Library Quantification kit. A separate single-read 150-cycle Illumina NextSeq 550 flow cell was used to sequence each immunoSEQ 96-well plate. Processing in the source paper ran as follows. Because the immunoSEQ output held only junctional sequences and lacked quality scores, the filtering could not match the filtering applied to full-length reads. Sequences were annotated with PyIR, a Python wrapper for IgBLAST v1.9, using IMGT germline references to assign V/J genes and CDR3. Reads with weak V/J assignments (E-value above 1e-6), missing CDR3, stop codons, out-of-frame junctions, or ambiguous translated residues were removed. V3J clonotypes were defined as sequences sharing the same inferred V gene, J gene, and CDR3 amino acid sequence. The percentage overlap between two repertoires was calculated by dividing the number of shared unique clonotypes by the size of the smaller repertoire. Repertoire richness was assessed with RTK rarefaction, the Chao1 estimator, and Recon v2.1 estimates of unobserved clonotypes. OLGA was used to compute generation probabilities for all TCRbeta clonotypes that the gDNA method yielded from several donors. In TCRdb, the immuneACCESS table is reduced to in-frame sequences with V and J assigned. These tables do not hold every clone; where another copy was compared, an unresolved V gene accounts for under half, and the others remain unexplained. V and J calls and clone size are as listed in that table; D and trimming were resolved from the DNA. This sample holds millions of clones; around 90% were observed only once. Around 0.14% of the sample is held by the ten biggest clonotypes.

Based on the germline V gene (reference sequence), the CDR1 and CDR2 sequences are SGHNT and YYREEE. Including cysteine and phenylalanine, the CDR3 has 13 amino acids. Only CDR3 DNA is held: 39 bases, read in frame from base 1. At the junction V is shortened by 2 bases and J by 7 bases, with 12 bases in between. Worth noting for this clone: Its antigen specificity is not known. No much larger clonotype is one base removed from it; base qualities were not supplied.

Healthy HIV-negative adults with no recently reported acute infections or vaccinations were included as donors. Every donor was a Caucasian adult residing in Nashville, Tennessee, USA. CD4+ T cells were enriched by magnetic negative selection; naive cells were then positively selected on CD45RA, and the negative fraction formed the memory subset. After blood collection by leukapheresis, PBMCs were isolated using Ficoll-Histopaque density gradient centrifugation and then cryopreserved in the vapor phase of liquid nitrogen. Purity and quantity of every magnetically sorted T cell population were checked by analytical flow cytometry. Genomic DNA was isolated from each sorted fraction and quantified by UV absorbance on a Nanodrop 2000c.

The chain was built from TRBV5-4 and TRBJ2-5; the D gene assignment is ambiguous. The sequence came from a young man in good health. Material for sequencing was naive CD4+ T cells sorted from blood. What the cell subset or site label conveys for this sample: CD45RA+ positively selected. The DNA reads as follows: TGTGCCAGCAGCTTAGGGCCTCTGTTGACCCAGTACTTC. The translation is CASSLGPLLTQYF.